The T cell receptor beta chain described here comes from a study of blood T cell repertoires in COVID-19. The CDR3 spans 15 residues. V was clipped by 1 base and J by 4 bases, with 13 bases between them. CDR1 SGHDN and CDR2 FVKESK come from the germline V gene. Libraries were prepared by immunoSEQ multiplex PCR; TCRdb keeps only in-frame clonotypes and omits some of them. The sample contains roughly 200,000 clones, 80% to 90% of which appear only once. The clonotype comes from a woman aged 80 or over with acute or convalescent COVID-19. The sample consisted of peripheral blood. V is TRBV14 and J is TRBJ1-2; weak D call: TRBD1 (6 bases). This CDR3 is CASSQATGGFYGYTF. For the CDR3, the DNA is TGTGCCAGCAGCCAAGCGACAGGCGGTTTCTATGGCTACACCTTC.